The 22 T cell receptor beta chains reported below all come from one sample, sequenced in a study of cytomegalovirus exposure and HLA in healthy donors. TCRdb's copy holds only in-frame clones and misses some; the assay was immunoSEQ multiplex PCR. The sample holds approximately 260,000 clones, about 90% seen once. Sequenced material: PBMCs. These receptors all come from a young woman in good health and CMV-seropositive.

This clone was counted once. The chain carries TRBV30 and TRBJ2-7; 9 bases map to TRBD1. J gave up 3 bases and V 1 base, and 7 bases lay outside the gene matches. Germline CDR1 reads GTSNPN; CDR2 reads SVGIG (reference sequence). The CDR3 contains 15 residues. CDR3 residues: CAWSADRGYNYEQYF. The CDR3 nucleotides are TGTGCCTGGAGTGCGGACAGGGGATATAACTACGAGCAGTACTTC.

V and J are TRBV19 and TRBJ2-3; TRBD2 matches at 9 bases. The trim removed 4 bases at V and 0 bases at J, leaving 2 bases unmatched. The CDR3 has 15 amino acids. Germline V gene lookup returns CDR1 LNHDA and CDR2 SQIVND (reference sequence). CDR3 in DNA: TGTGCCAGTAGTAAAACTAGCGGGAGCACAGATACGCAGTATTTT. This translates into CASSKTSGSTDTQYF. The full variable domain, its missing parts supplied by reference TRBV19 and TRBJ2-3, is DGGITQSPKYLFRKEGQNVTLSCEQNLNHDAMYWYRQDPGQGLRLIYYSQIVNDFQKGDIAEGYSVSREKKESFPLTVTSAQKNPTAFYLCASSKTSGSTDTQYFGPGTRLTVL.

The chain is built from TRBV4-1 and TRBJ1-3; D call uncertain. Germline CDR1 MGHRA, CDR2 YSYEKL. The CDR3 runs 16 residues. The V end lost 3 bases, the J end lost 3 bases, and 15 bases lay between the germline ends. CDR3 nucleotides: TGCGCCAGCAGCCATGAAACAACAGCTTTTGGAAACACCATATATTTT. It yields the protein CASSHETTAFGNTIYF.

The chain employs TRBV19 and TRBJ2-7; 8 bases are shared with TRBD1. This CDR3 is built from 15 residues. The germline V gene has CDR1 LNHDA and CDR2 SQIVND (reference sequence). J gave up 4 bases and V 0 bases, and 5 bases lay outside the gene matches. DNA for the CDR3: TGTGCCAGTAGTATAGATCTTTGGACAGGGTACGAGCAGTACTTC. Encoded protein: CASSIDLWTGYEQYF.

This chain connects TRBV7-2 to TRBJ2-7, with TRBD2 identical over 13 bases. V lost 7 bases, J lost 4 bases, and 4 bases stayed unmatched. This CDR3 comprises 14 residues. Germline V CDR1 and CDR2: SGHTA, FQGNSA. CDR3 protein: CASKPGLAGYEQYF. The CDR3 DNA sequence: TGTGCCAGCAAACCGGGACTAGCGGGATACGAGCAGTACTTC.

The rearrangement joins TRBV5-6 to TRBJ1-4, with 7 bases lining up with TRBD1. This CDR3 spans 13 amino acids. Germline CDR1 is SGHDT and CDR2 is YYEEEE. V shed 3 bases and J 5 bases; nucleotides not matched to a gene: 1. The CDR3 reads CASSWDRNEKLFF. Here the CDR3 DNA reads TGTGCCAGCAGCTGGGACAGAAATGAAAAACTGTTTTTT.

V and J are TRBV28 and TRBJ2-7; possibly TRBD1 for D (5 bases). Germline V gene sequence: CDR1 MDHEN, CDR2 SYDVKM. The CDR3 totals 15 residues. Trimming took 1 base from V and 0 from J, leaving 10 bases between them. The CDR3 loop is CASSLFLQGSYEQYF. The CDR3 nucleotides are TGTGCCAGCAGTTTATTCCTCCAGGGCTCCTACGAGCAGTACTTC.

The chain joins TRBV7-2 to TRBJ2-5, with D tentatively TRBD1 (5 bases). V was clipped by 5 bases and J by 5 bases, with 15 bases between them. Germline CDR1 SGHTA, CDR2 FQGNSA. The CDR3 is 14 residues long. The CDR3 region is CASSLFAPGETQYF. In nucleotides, the CDR3 is TGTGCCAGCAGCCTGTTCGCTCCAGGGGAGACCCAGTACTTC.

This clone came up once. The chain employs TRBV29-1 and TRBJ1-1; D gene unclear. The CDR3 consists of 13 residues. Deletions cut 7 bases from V and 1 base from J, with 13 bases between. In germline, CDR1 is SQVTM, CDR2 ANQGSEA. The CDR3 region is CSGWPGTNTEAFF. In DNA form, the CDR3 reads TGCAGCGGGTGGCCGGGAACGAACACTGAAGCTTTCTTT.

The chain recombines TRBV15 with TRBJ2-2; D possibly corresponds to TRBD1 (6 bases). Germline CDR1 reads LNHNV; CDR2 reads YYDKDF (reference sequence). The CDR3 has 15 amino acids. V was shortened by 0 bases and J by 5 bases, with 10 bases between the two germline ends. The CDR3 bases are TGTGCCACCAGCAGAGACACAGGGCGAACCGGGGAGCTGTTTTTT. Residues: CATSRDTGRTGELFF.

The chain uses TRBV7-8 and TRBJ2-7; D might be TRBD1 (6 bases). The germline V gene encodes CDR1 SGHVS and CDR2 FQNEAQ. The ends were cut back, 5 bases at V and 6 bases at J, with 14 bases in the middle. The CDR3 contains 13 residues. The CDR3 DNA follows: TGTGCCAGCAGCACCTACACAGGGTTCGAGCAGTACTTC. Translation: CASSTYTGFEQYF.

V gene TRBV11-3 combines with J gene TRBJ2-1; 7 nucleotides align to TRBD2. The junction had 6 bases not matched to a gene; V was cut back by 1 base and J by 0 bases. The CDR3 loop spans 17 amino acids. Germline-derived CDR1 and CDR2 are SGHNT and YENEEA. Written as DNA, the CDR3 is TGTGCCAGCAGCTTAGGGGCCTCTAGCGGCTCCTACAATGAGCAGTTCTTC. This codes for CASSLGASSGSYNEQFF.

This sequence joins TRBV9 and TRBJ2-3; 12 nucleotides align to TRBD2. Germline-derived CDR1 and CDR2 are SGDLS and YYNGEE. This CDR3 has 17 amino acids. V dropped 0 bases and J dropped 2; count of bases not matched to a gene: 4. CDR3 DNA sequence: TGTGCCAGCAGCGTAGCCCCTAGCGGGAGGGCCACAGATACGCAGTATTTT. It specifies CASSVAPSGRATDTQYF.

The chain combines TRBV28 with TRBJ2-1; D possibly corresponds to TRBD2 (6 bases). This CDR3 spans 14 amino acids. CDR1 is MDHEN and CDR2 is SYDVKM in the germline V gene. Trimming pared 5 bases from V and 10 bases from J, leaving 18 bases between. CDR3 loop: CASSIGTPLDEQFF. CDR3 bases: TGTGCCAGCAGTATCGGGACTCCTCTCGACGAGCAGTTCTTC.

The chain has TRBV5-6 and TRBJ2-2, with 10 bases identical to TRBD2. This CDR3 is built from 18 residues. V shed 6 bases, J shed 0 bases, and the junction held 11 bases outside the gene matches. CDR1 SGHDT and CDR2 YYEEEE come from the germline V gene. The CDR3 loop is CASTPRSGRGANTGELFF. CDR3 in DNA: TGTGCCAGCACCCCGAGAAGCGGGAGGGGGGCGAACACCGGGGAGCTGTTTTTT.

The genes are TRBV11-3 and TRBJ2-3; 11 bases fit TRBD1. The CDR3 is 18 residues long. V lost 1 base and J lost 3; bases outside the gene matches: 9. Germline CDR1 SGHNT, CDR2 YENEEA. CDR3: CASSLGLRDRGGTDTQYF. Here the CDR3 DNA reads TGTGCCAGCAGCTTAGGACTCCGGGACAGGGGGGGGACAGATACGCAGTATTTT.

The rearrangement uses TRBV5-1 and TRBJ1-4, with 9 bases matching TRBD1. CDR3 length: 16 amino acids. The germline V gene encodes CDR1 SGHRS and CDR2 YFSETQ. Unmatched junction bases numbered 11, after V lost 4 bases and J lost 7 bases. The CDR3 nucleotides are TGCGCCAGCAGCGGGATACCGGGACAGGGCATTGAAAAACTGTTTTTT. It encodes CASSGIPGQGIEKLFF.

J is TRBJ1-1 and V is TRBV6-1; D remains unclear. CDR1 MNHNS and CDR2 SASEGT come from the germline V gene. The CDR3 totals 10 residues. V was shortened by 11 bases and J by 7 bases, with 11 bases between the two germline ends. In DNA form, the CDR3 reads TGTGCCCACGGGGAGGTTGAAGCTTTCTTT. Translating gives CAHGEVEAFF.

This clone was seen only a few times. The chain carries TRBV10-3 and TRBJ1-1; TRBD1 matches 8 bases. The CDR3 runs 13 residues. Germline V gene lookup returns CDR1 ENHRY and CDR2 SYGVKD. The ends lost 5 bases at V and 3 bases at J; junction bases unmatched: 2. The CDR3 sequence: CAISSTGDTEAFF. The CDR3 coding sequence is TGTGCCATCAGTTCGACAGGGGACACTGAAGCTTTCTTT.

The chain employs TRBV4-2 and TRBJ2-7; D may be TRBD2 (7 bases). This CDR3 comprises 17 residues. The ends were cut back, 0 bases at V and 2 bases at J, with 17 bases in the middle. CDR1 is LGHNA and CDR2 is YNFKEQ in the germline V gene. CDR3 protein: CASSQDGGRDTTYEQYF. CDR3 nucleotide sequence: TGTGCCAGCAGCCAAGATGGAGGGAGGGACACAACCTACGAGCAGTACTTC.

This chain connects TRBV10-1 to TRBJ2-7, with D unresolved. V was trimmed by 4 bases and J by 5 bases, leaving 12 bases between them. This CDR3 has 13 residues. Germline-derived CDR1 and CDR2 are WNHNN and SYGVQD (reference sequence). CDR3 sequence reads: CASSADTVHEQYF. CDR3 in DNA: TGCGCCAGCAGTGCCGACACGGTCCACGAGCAGTACTTC.

V usage is TRBV27 and J usage is TRBJ2-6; TRBD1 is a possible D gene (6 bases). Germline assignment: CDR1 MNHEY and CDR2 SMNVEV (reference sequence). The CDR3 sequence is 21 residues long. V lost 9 bases to trimming and J lost 0 bases, with 30 bases between them. In DNA form, the CDR3 reads TGTGCCAGGGGCCCACACACAACCTCCAGGGGCCCCTGCTCTGGGGCCAACGTCCTGACTTTC. It translates to CARGPHTTSRGPCSGANVLTF.